This T cell receptor beta chain stems from a study of blood T cell repertoires in COVID-19. Study at large: Specimens from acute and convalescent COVID-19 originated in the United States, Italy and Spain. In each case, the material was cDNA or gDNA derived from T cells, B-cell-depleted T cells, or PBMCs.

As originally analysed: Estimation of nucleated cell counts was performed using reference gene primer amplification. Assay used: immunoSEQ multiplex PCR; TCRdb lists only in-frame clones, some missing. V and J calls and clone size come straight from that table; D and trimming were deduced from the DNA. The profile covers 65,000 to 85,000 clones, with 60% to 75% appearing a single time and less than 7.5% taken by the ten largest. The CDR3 consists of 13 residues. The V gene end was trimmed by 3 bases and the J gene end by 8 bases; junction bases not matched to a gene: 3. Germline assignment: CDR1 SGDLS and CDR2 YYNGEE.

The specimen sequenced was peripheral blood. The chain is built from TRBV9 and TRBJ2-1; 9 bases fit TRBD2. This TCR was sampled from a man between 50 and 59 years old with active or convalescent COVID-19. This chain's CDR3 is CASSASGADEQFF. CDR3 nucleotide sequence: TGTGCCAGCAGCGCTAGCGGGGCCGATGAGCAGTTCTTC.